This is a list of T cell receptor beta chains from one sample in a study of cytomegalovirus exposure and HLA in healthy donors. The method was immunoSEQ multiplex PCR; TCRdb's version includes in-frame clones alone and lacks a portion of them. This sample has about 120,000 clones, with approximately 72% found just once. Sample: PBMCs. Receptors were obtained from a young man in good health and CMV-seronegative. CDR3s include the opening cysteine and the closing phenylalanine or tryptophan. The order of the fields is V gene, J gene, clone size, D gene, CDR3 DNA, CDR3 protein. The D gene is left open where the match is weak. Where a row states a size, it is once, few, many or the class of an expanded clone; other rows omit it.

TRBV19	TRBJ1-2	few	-	TGTGCCAGTAGTGCCCTACGACAGCCCTATGGCTACACCTTC	CASSALRQPYGYTF
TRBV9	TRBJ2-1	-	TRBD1	TGTGCCAGCAGCCCGGCCGGGACAGGAAACAATGAGCAGTTCTTC	CASSPAGTGNNEQFF
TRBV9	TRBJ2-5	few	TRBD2	TGTGCCAGCATGGCGGGAGGACAAGAGACCCAGTACTTC	CASMAGGQETQYF
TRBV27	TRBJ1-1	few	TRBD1	TGTGCCAGCACCCCCCCCGGGACAGGGACGGTTGGAGCTTTCTTT	CASTPPGTGTVGAFF
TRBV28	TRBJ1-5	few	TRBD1	TGTGCCAGCAGTCTCAAACTGGGACAGGGGGACAATCAGCCCCAGCATTTT	CASSLKLGQGDNQPQHF
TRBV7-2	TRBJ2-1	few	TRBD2	TGTGCCAGCAGCTCCGCAAGCGGGACTAGCGGTTACAATGAGCAGTTCTTC	CASSSASGTSGYNEQFF
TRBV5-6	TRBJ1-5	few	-	TGTGCCAGCAGTAGGGTGGGGGAGGCGGGTGGCAATCAGCCCCAGCATTTT	CASSRVGEAGGNQPQHF
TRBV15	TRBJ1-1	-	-	TGTGCCACCAGCAGAGGTCCCCGAGGAGCCCTGAACACTGAAGCTTTCTTT	CATSRGPRGALNTEAFF
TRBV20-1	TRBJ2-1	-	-	TGCAGTGCTAGGCCTAGATATGAGCAGTTCTTC	CSARPRYEQFF
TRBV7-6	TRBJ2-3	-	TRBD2	TGTGCCAGCAGCTTTGGGGGCCTTAGCGGGGGCAAAAAGCTCACAGATACGCAGTATTTT	CASSFGGLSGGKKLTDTQYF
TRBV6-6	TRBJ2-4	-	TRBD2	TGTGCCAGCAGTATAGCGGGAGGGGGGGTAGTGAACATTCAGTACTTC	CASSIAGGGVVNIQYF
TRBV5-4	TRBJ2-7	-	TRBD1	TGTGCCAGCAGGACCGGGACAGACAAGTACGAGCAGTACTTC	CASRTGTDKYEQYF
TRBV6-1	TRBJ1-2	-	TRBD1	TGTGCCAGCAGTGAACTACAGGGGTTTGGCTACACCTTC	CASSELQGFGYTF
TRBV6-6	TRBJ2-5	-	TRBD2	TGTGCCAGCAGTTCCCTAGCGGGACCCCAAGAGACCCAGTACTTC	CASSSLAGPQETQYF
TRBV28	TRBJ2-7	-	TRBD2	TGTGCCAGCAGTTCTCTAGCGGGAGCCTACGAGCAGTACTTC	CASSSLAGAYEQYF
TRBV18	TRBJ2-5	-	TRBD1	TGTGCCAGCTCACCCAGGACAGGGTTTCAAGAGACCCAGTACTTC	CASSPRTGFQETQYF
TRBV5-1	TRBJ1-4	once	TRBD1	TGCGCCAGCAGCTTGGCGACAGGGGGAGACGGCAAACTGTTTTTT	CASSLATGGDGKLFF
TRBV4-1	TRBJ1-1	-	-	TGCGCCAGCAGCCAATCCCACACCGGGGAAGCTTTCTTT	CASSQSHTGEAFF
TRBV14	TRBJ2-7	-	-	TGTGCCAGCAGCCAAGCCTTGGGGACACGCTACGAGCAGTACTTC	CASSQALGTRYEQYF
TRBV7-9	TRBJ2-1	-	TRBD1	TGTGCCAGCAGCTTAGCGCTTGGACAGGGGTCCTACAATGAGCAGTTCTTC	CASSLALGQGSYNEQFF
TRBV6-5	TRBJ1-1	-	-	TGTGCCAGCGGAACAGGCATGGTAGGAGAAGCTTTCTTT	CASGTGMVGEAFF
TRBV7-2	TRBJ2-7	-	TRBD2	TGTGCCAGCAGCCCAAGGACTAGCGGGAAAGGGAACGAGCAGTACTTC	CASSPRTSGKGNEQYF
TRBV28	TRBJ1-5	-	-	TGTGCCAGCACACAGGGTATTATGGAGCCCCAGCATTTT	CASTQGIMEPQHF
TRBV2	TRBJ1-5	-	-	TGTGCCAGCTCCTATTCTCAGCCCCAGCATTTT	CASSYSQPQHF
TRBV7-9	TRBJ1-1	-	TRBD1	TGTGCCAGCAGCCAATGGCCACAGGGGTTAAACACTGAAGCTTTCTTT	CASSQWPQGLNTEAFF
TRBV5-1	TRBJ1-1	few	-	TGCGCCAGCAGCTTGGCAGGCAACACGAACACTGAAGCTTTCTTT	CASSLAGNTNTEAFF
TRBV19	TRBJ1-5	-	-	TGTGCCAGTACCTCCCCGGCGGGGGTCAGGCAGCCCCAGCATTTT	CASTSPAGVRQPQHF
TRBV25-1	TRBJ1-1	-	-	TGTGCCAGCAGTGAATCCCACGGAGGTAGTGAAGCTTTCTTT	CASSESHGGSEAFF
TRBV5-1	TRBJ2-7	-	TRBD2	TGCGCCAGCAGCTTGGTCAGCGGGAGGGCCGGTTCCTACGAGCAGTACTTC	CASSLVSGRAGSYEQYF
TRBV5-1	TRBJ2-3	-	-	TGCGCCAGCAGTGTAGACAGGCGCACAGATACGCAGTATTTT	CASSVDRRTDTQYF
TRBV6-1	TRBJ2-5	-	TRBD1	TGTGCCAGCAGCCCCAGGTGGACAGGGACAGAGACCCAGTACTTC	CASSPRWTGTETQYF
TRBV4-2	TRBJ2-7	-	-	TGTGCCAGCAGCCTCGTAGCGAGTGACCTCTCCTACGAGCAGTACTTC	CASSLVASDLSYEQYF
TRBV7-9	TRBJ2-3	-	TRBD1	TGTGCCAGCAGCTTCCCGGGACAGGGTTGGACAGATACGCAGTATTTT	CASSFPGQGWTDTQYF